This T cell receptor beta chain was profiled in a study of CD8 T cells in ankylosing spondylitis. Whole-study findings and limits: Reported data indicate significant enrichment of disease-linked clones within matched ankylosing spondylitis synovial fluid. Reports of some motif variants in reactive arthritis synovial fluid and blood predate this one. A motif in TCR beta, a set of about eight highly homologous variants, appeared characteristic of ankylosing spondylitis blood.

This CDR3 has 12 amino acids. Between the trimmed V and J ends, which lost 2 bases and 4 bases, there was a span of 2 bases. Germline assignment: CDR1 MNHEY and CDR2 SMNVEV (reference sequence). Ten or more counts support this clonotype. Its cognate antigen is unknown. Libraries of TCR beta came from quantitative 5'-RACE with molecular barcodes. TCRdb independently ran MiXCR on the 5' RACE reads; one entry per CDR3 protein. The sample lists roughly 35,000 distinct CDR3 sequences, 13% seen once, with about a third in the top ten. The clonotype was recovered from a male donor with ankylosing spondylitis. V gene TRBV27 combines with J gene TRBJ2-2; D is undetermined. Source material: synovial fluid, either unsorted or a sorted T cell fraction (not recorded which). This chain's CDR3 is CASSLVTGELFF. Here the CDR3 DNA reads TGTGCCAGCAGTTTAGTCACCGGGGAGCTGTTTTTT.